Below, one T cell receptor beta chain is given with its context. This sample was included in a study of blood T cell repertoires in COVID-19. At the level of the study: The United States, Italy and Spain provided the acute and convalescent COVID-19 samples. Sources were T cells, B-cell-depleted T cells, or PBMCs; the material itself was cDNA or gDNA.

The CDR3 spans 17 residues. Germline lookup yields CDR1 SGHTA and CDR2 FQGNSA. The V and J ends lost 6 bases and 9 bases, in that order; junction bases with no gene match: 15. In the authors' workflow: It was from reference gene primer amplification that nucleated cell counts were estimated. Sequenced by immunoSEQ multiplex PCR; TCRdb stores in-frame clones only, minus some. Clonal size and the V and J genes are those of that table, whereas D and trimming came from the DNA. The table has tens of thousands of clones, 77% seen once. Sequencing input: peripheral blood. This TCR derives from a man in his sixties or seventies with active or convalescent COVID-19. The rearrangement links TRBV7-2 to TRBJ1-6; 9 bases map to TRBD1. This CDR3 reads CASRSRGGGQGSSPLHF. CDR3 DNA: TGTGCCAGCAGATCAAGAGGGGGGGGACAGGGTAGTTCACCCCTCCACTTT.